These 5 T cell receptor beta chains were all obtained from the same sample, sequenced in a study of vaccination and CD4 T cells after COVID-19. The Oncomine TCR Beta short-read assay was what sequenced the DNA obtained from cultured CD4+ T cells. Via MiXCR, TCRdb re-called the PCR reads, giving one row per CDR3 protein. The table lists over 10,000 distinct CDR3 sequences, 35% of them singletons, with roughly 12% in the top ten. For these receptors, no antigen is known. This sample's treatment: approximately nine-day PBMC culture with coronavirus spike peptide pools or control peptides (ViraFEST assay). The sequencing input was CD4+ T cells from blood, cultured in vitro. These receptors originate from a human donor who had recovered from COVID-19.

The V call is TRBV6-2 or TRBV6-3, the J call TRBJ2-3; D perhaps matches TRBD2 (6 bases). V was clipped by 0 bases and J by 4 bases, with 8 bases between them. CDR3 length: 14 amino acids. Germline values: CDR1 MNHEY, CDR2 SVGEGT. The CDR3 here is CASSYSGGADTQYF. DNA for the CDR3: TGTGCCAGCAGTTACTCGGGCGGGGCAGATACGCAGTATTTT.

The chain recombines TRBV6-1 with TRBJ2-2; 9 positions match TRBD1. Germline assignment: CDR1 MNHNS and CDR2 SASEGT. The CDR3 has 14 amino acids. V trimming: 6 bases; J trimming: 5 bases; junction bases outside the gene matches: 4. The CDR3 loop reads CASRQGAGTGELFF. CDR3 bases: TGTGCCAGCAGACAGGGGGCAGGGACCGGGGAGCTGTTTTTT.

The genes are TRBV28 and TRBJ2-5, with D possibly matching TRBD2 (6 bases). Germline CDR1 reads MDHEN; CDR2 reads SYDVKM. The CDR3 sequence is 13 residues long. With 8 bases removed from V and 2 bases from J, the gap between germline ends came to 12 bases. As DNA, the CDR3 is TGTGCCAGCTCCCCGGGACTTCAAGAGACCCAGTACTTC. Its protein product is CASSPGLQETQYF.

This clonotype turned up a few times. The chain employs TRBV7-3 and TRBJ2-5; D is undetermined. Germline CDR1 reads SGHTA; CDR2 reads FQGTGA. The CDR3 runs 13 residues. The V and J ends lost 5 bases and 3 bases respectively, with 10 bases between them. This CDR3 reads CASSRIKEETQYF. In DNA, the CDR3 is TGTGCCAGCAGCCGAATCAAGGAAGAGACCCAGTACTTC.

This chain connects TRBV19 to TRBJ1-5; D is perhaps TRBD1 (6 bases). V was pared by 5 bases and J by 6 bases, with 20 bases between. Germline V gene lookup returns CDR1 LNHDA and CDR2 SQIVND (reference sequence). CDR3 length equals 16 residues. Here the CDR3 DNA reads TGTGCCAGTAGTGTGAGGGGCAGGGGTGCCATTCAGCCCCAGCATTTT. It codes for CASSVRGRGAIQPQHF.